These 24 T cell receptor beta chains share one sample of origin, sequenced in a study of cytomegalovirus exposure and HLA in healthy donors. 13 Jbeta primers and 60 Vbeta primers were used for the PCR. Sequencing used immunoSEQ multiplex PCR; TCRdb keeps in-frame clones, though not all of them. Of roughly 120,000 clones detected, around 61% appear once; the ten largest clones hold roughly 2.4%. Sequencing was performed on PBMCs. All receptors come from a woman in her 30s in good health and CMV-seronegative.

The sample holds one count of this clone. The rearrangement uses TRBV7-9 and TRBJ2-1; 14 bases match TRBD2. The CDR3 has 18 residues. Germline V gene lookup returns CDR1 SEHNR and CDR2 FQNEAQ (reference sequence). Trimming cost V 4 bases and J 1 base; bases outside gene matches: 6. Here the CDR3 reads CASSWGLAGVLSYNEQFF. CDR3 DNA sequence: TGTGCCAGCAGCTGGGGACTAGCGGGAGTTCTGTCCTACAATGAGCAGTTCTTC.

J is TRBJ2-1 and V is TRBV28; TRBD2 matches at 13 bases. The CDR3 consists of 15 residues. J gave up 7 bases and V 3 bases, and 3 bases lay outside the gene matches. Germline V lookup: CDR1 MDHEN, CDR2 SYDVKM. The CDR3 DNA reads TGTGCCAGCAGTTTTGTACTAGCGGGAGGGAATGAGCAGTTCTTC. Translating gives CASSFVLAGGNEQFF.

This chain connects TRBV4-1 to TRBJ2-7; 12 positions agree with TRBD2. Germline trimming cut 3 bases from V and 7 bases from J; bases unmatched to any gene: 7. The CDR3 totals 15 residues. The germline V gene encodes CDR1 MGHRA and CDR2 YSYEKL. CDR3 sequence: CASSHRLAGAGEQYF. The DNA of the CDR3 is TGCGCCAGCAGCCACAGACTAGCGGGAGCGGGTGAGCAGTACTTC.

CDR3 nucleotide sequence: TGTGCCAGTAGTAGAACCGGGACAGCAGGAAACACCATATATTTT. Translated: CASSRTGTAGNTIYF. The rearrangement uses TRBV19 and TRBJ1-3; TRBD1 matches at 7 bases. The CDR3 is 15 residues long. V trimming: 4 bases; J trimming: 4 bases; junction bases outside the gene matches: 7. The germline gives CDR1 LNHDA, CDR2 SQIVND (reference sequence).

This clone occurred once. The chain joins TRBV6-1 to TRBJ1-5, with TRBD1 matching over 9 bases. This CDR3 contains 14 residues. The V segment lost 7 bases and the J segment 5 bases; nucleotides outside the gene matches: 6. Germline V gene sequence: CDR1 MNHNS, CDR2 SASEGT. The CDR3 reads CASTRTGEDQPQHF. DNA of the CDR3: TGTGCCAGCACCCGGACAGGGGAAGATCAGCCCCAGCATTTT.

The CDR3 reads CSVEKGLGYNEQFF. The DNA for the CDR3 is TGCAGCGTTGAAAAGGGGCTTGGGTACAATGAGCAGTTCTTC. This chain connects TRBV29-1 to TRBJ2-1, with D perhaps matching TRBD1 (5 bases). There are 14 residues in the CDR3. The V gene's germline CDR1 is SQVTM and CDR2 ANQGSEA. V was shortened by 2 bases and J by 4 bases, with 12 bases between the two germline ends.

The chain employs TRBV7-9 and TRBJ1-1; D is uncertain. Between the trimmed V and J ends, which lost 3 bases and 5 bases, there was a span of 25 bases. The CDR3 covers 18 residues. The germline CDR1 and CDR2 sequences are SEHNR and FQNEAQ (reference sequence). The CDR3 is CASSLRARGAFVSTEAFF. In DNA form, the CDR3 reads TGTGCCAGCAGCTTGAGAGCTCGAGGTGCTTTCGTTAGTACTGAAGCTTTCTTT.

This chain links TRBV28 with TRBJ2-5, with 10 bases fitting TRBD1. The length of the CDR3 is 16 residues. Per germline, CDR1 MDHEN and CDR2 SYDVKM. V was pared by 5 bases and J by 5 bases, with 11 bases of the junction left unmatched. The CDR3 is CASSPPGTGVAETQYF. The CDR3 DNA follows: TGTGCCAGCAGTCCACCCGGGACAGGGGTTGCGGAGACCCAGTACTTC.

The chain combines TRBV4-3 with TRBJ1-4; 8 bases map to TRBD1. There are 20 residues in the CDR3. Germline values: CDR1 LGHNA, CDR2 YSLEER. V shed 0 bases and J 0 bases; nucleotides not matched to a gene: 12. The CDR3 DNA reads TGCGCCAGCAGCCAAGATGGCGACAGGGGAATCCTTGCAACTAATGAAAAACTGTTTTTT. Encoded protein: CASSQDGDRGILATNEKLFF.

In its sample, this clone was seen a few times. This rearrangement joins TRBV13 to TRBJ2-7; the match to TRBD1 covers 10 bases. With 4 bases clipped from V and 4 bases from J, the junction kept 7 bases outside the gene matches. This CDR3 is 15 amino acids long. Germline V gene data show CDR1 as PRHDT and CDR2 as FYEKMQ (reference sequence). CDR3 residues: CASSYQDRGSYEQYF. The CDR3 bases are TGTGCCAGCAGCTACCAGGACAGGGGGTCTTACGAGCAGTACTTC.

This clone came up a few times. The genes are TRBV28 and TRBJ2-1; TRBD1 matches 9 bases. From germline, CDR1 is MDHEN and CDR2 SYDVKM. The CDR3 is 15 residues long. The junction had 6 bases not matched to a gene; V was cut back by 6 bases and J by 3 bases. CDR3 coding DNA: TGTGCCAGCAGCACGGACAGGGGCAGCTACAATGAGCAGTTCTTC. Translating gives CASSTDRGSYNEQFF.

For the CDR3, the DNA is TGTGCCAGCAGCCACTTTCAGACAGGGGCTGATGGCTACACCTTC. Its translation: CASSHFQTGADGYTF. This rearrangement joins TRBV14 to TRBJ1-2, with TRBD1 matching 8 bases. Looked up from germline, CDR1 is SGHDN and CDR2 is FVKESK. V lost 3 bases to trimming and J lost 6 bases; unmatched junction nucleotides: 9. The length of the CDR3 is 15 residues.

The rearrangement joins TRBV13 to TRBJ2-1; 11 bases map to TRBD2. CDR3 size: 17 residues. Germline V CDR1 and CDR2: PRHDT, FYEKMQ (reference sequence). V shed 5 bases, J shed 8 bases, and the junction held 14 bases outside the gene matches. CDR3 loop: CASSVTSGMPQGYEQFF. CDR3 nucleotides: TGTGCCAGCAGCGTGACTAGCGGGATGCCCCAAGGGTATGAGCAGTTCTTC. The variable domain in full, completed from reference TRBV13 and TRBJ2-1, reads AAGVIQSPRHLIKEKRETATLKCYPIPRHDTVYWYQQGPGQDPQFLISFYEKMQSDKGSIPDRFSAQQFSDYHSELNMSSLELGDSALYFCASSVTSGMPQGYEQFFGPGTRLTVL.

In its sample, this clone was seen once. CDR3 sequence reads: CAWSVLNEQYF. CDR3 coding DNA: TGTGCCTGGAGTGTACTGAACGAGCAGTACTTC. The gene calls are TRBV30 and TRBJ2-7; D is ambiguous. The V and J ends lost 0 bases and 5 bases respectively, with 5 bases between them. This CDR3 has 11 residues. Per the germline V gene, CDR1 is GTSNPN and CDR2 is SVGIG (reference sequence).

This clone was observed a single time. The rearrangement joins TRBV2 to TRBJ1-1; D call uncertain. The germline V gene encodes CDR1 SNHLY and CDR2 FYNNEI. V was shortened by 2 bases and J by 3 bases, with 19 bases between the two germline ends. The CDR3 loop spans 17 amino acids. The CDR3 protein is CASSERVTGVRDTEAFF. The CDR3 bases are TGTGCCAGCAGTGAAAGGGTAACCGGGGTACGGGACACTGAAGCTTTCTTT.

The V gene is TRBV9, the J gene TRBJ2-3; D may be TRBD2 (6 bases). With 0 bases removed from V and 5 bases from J, the gap between germline ends came to 13 bases. CDR3 length: 15 amino acids. Germline loops: CDR1 SGDLS, CDR2 YYNGEE. The CDR3 DNA reads TGTGCCAGCAGCGTAGATGCTAGCGTGAAAGATACGCAGTATTTT. Its translation: CASSVDASVKDTQYF.

This chain connects TRBV28 to TRBJ2-7, with 8 nucleotides matching TRBD1. The V segment lost 7 bases and the J segment 1 base; nucleotides outside the gene matches: 6. The germline gives CDR1 MDHEN, CDR2 SYDVKM. This CDR3 is 14 amino acids long. CDR3 bases: TGTGCCAGCACTCCCTACAGGGGGTCCTACGAGCAGTACTTC. Translated: CASTPYRGSYEQYF.

In this sample, this clone turned up a few times. The V gene is TRBV28, the J gene TRBJ2-7; no reliable D call. V lost 4 bases to trimming and J lost 1 base, with 8 bases between them. Germline loops: CDR1 MDHEN, CDR2 SYDVKM. The CDR3 totals 13 residues. The CDR3 spells CASSSKISYEQYF. The CDR3 DNA is TGTGCCAGCAGTTCCAAAATTTCCTACGAGCAGTACTTC.

The rearrangement links TRBV5-1 to TRBJ2-7; the match to TRBD2 covers 8 bases. Germline V CDR1 and CDR2: SGHRS, YFSETQ. V dropped 0 bases and J dropped 1; count of bases not matched to a gene: 3. This CDR3 has 15 residues. CDR3 nucleotide sequence: TGCGCCAGCAGCTTGGAGCTAGCGGGTTCCTACGAGCAGTACTTC. Its translation: CASSLELAGSYEQYF.

This clone was observed a handful of times. The chain is built from TRBV2 and TRBJ2-3, with D possibly matching TRBD2 (7 bases). The ends were cut back, 3 bases at V and 3 bases at J, with 19 bases in the middle. CDR1 is SNHLY, CDR2 FYNNEI, per germline. The CDR3 totals 17 residues. This CDR3 is CASSETISSGTTDTQYF. The CDR3, as DNA: TGTGCCAGCAGTGAGACCATAAGCAGCGGGACAACAGATACGCAGTATTTT.

The chain joins TRBV28 to TRBJ2-3, with 8 bases aligning to TRBD2. The V gene end was trimmed by 4 bases and the J gene end by 6 bases; junction bases not matched to a gene: 9. The CDR3 sequence is 15 residues long. CDR1 is MDHEN, CDR2 SYDVKM, per germline. CDR3 region: CASSSILRGRDTQYF. The CDR3 DNA reads TGTGCCAGCAGTTCAATCTTACGCGGGAGGGATACGCAGTATTTT.

V is TRBV27 and J is TRBJ2-5; 9 positions agree with TRBD1. The ends lost 5 bases at V and 5 bases at J; junction bases unmatched: 6. Germline CDR1 and CDR2: MNHEY and SMNVEV (reference sequence). The CDR3 spans 14 residues. CDR3 region: CASSTQGADETQYF. The CDR3 coding sequence is TGTGCCAGCAGTACACAGGGGGCGGATGAGACCCAGTACTTC.

J is TRBJ1-4 and V is TRBV15; possibly TRBD1 for D (6 bases). Germline V gene sequence: CDR1 LNHNV, CDR2 YYDKDF (reference sequence). This CDR3 has 16 amino acids. The ends were cut back, 5 bases at V and 0 bases at J, with 13 bases in the middle. The DNA of the CDR3 is TGTGCCACCAGCCGTGGACAGATGGCAACTAATGAAAAACTGTTTTTT. Translation gives CATSRGQMATNEKLFF. The full variable domain, in which reference TRBV15 and TRBJ1-4 provide the parts outside the CDR3, is DAMVIQNPRYQVTQFGKPVTLSCSQTLNHNVMYWYQQKSSQAPKLLFHYYDKDFNNEADTPDNFQSRRPNTSFCFLDIRSPGLGDTAMYLCATSRGQMATNEKLFFGSGTQLSVL.

The chain combines TRBV6-5 with TRBJ2-7; 8 positions agree with TRBD2. V dropped 6 bases and J dropped 3; count of bases not matched to a gene: 7. The CDR3 sequence is 14 residues long. CDR1 and CDR2 from the germline V gene are MNHEY and SVGAGI. In nucleotides, the CDR3 is TGTGCCAGCAGGGGACTAGGAGCTCTCTACGAGCAGTACTTC. Residues: CASRGLGALYEQYF.